This entry features one T cell receptor beta chain sequence. Its matching antigen is unknown. One end of the junction is discordant with germline, which a read error may explain. Germline CDR1 reads SEHNR; CDR2 reads FQNEAQ (reference sequence). The CDR3 spans 18 residues. Unique molecular identifiers were built into the TCR beta cDNA libraries. The yield from approximately 1 to 10 million T cells was some 500,000 cDNA molecules in total. One entry per CDR3 protein, called by TCRdb with MiXCR from the PCR reads. The data contain some 700,000 distinct CDR3 sequences, 59% of them singletons. The data were obtained in a study of post-analysis software for immune sequencing data. General study findings and limits: Compared with controls, patients had more of 4 or 5 TRBV segments, including TRBV5-6, TRBV5-1 and TRBV20-1.

Sequenced material: blood. The V call is TRBV7-9, the J call TRBJ2-3; 8 bases agree with TRBD2. This sequence originates from a girl aged 2-9 years with multiple sclerosis. The CDR3 region has the DNA TGTGCCAGCAACTTACAGTCTAGCGGGTATGCCAGCACAGATACGCAGTATTTT. This translates into CASNLQSSGYASTDTQYF. Supplemented by reference TRBV7-9 and TRBJ2-3, the full variable domain reads DTGVSQNPRHKITKRGQNVTFRCDPISEHNRLYWYRQTLGQGPEFLTYFQNEAQLEKSRLLSDRFSAERPKGSFSTLEIQRTEQGDSAMYLCASNLQSSGYASTDTQYFGPGTRLTVL.